These T cell receptor beta chains were read from a single sample in a study of fetal regulatory T cell absence and autoimmunity. The repertoire was sequenced with immunoSEQ multiplex PCR; TCRdb's copy has only in-frame clones and lacks some. The sample gives 95,000 to 100,000 clones, roughly 78% of which show up once; roughly 2% is in the top ten. The specimen was pancreas tissue. The receptor set was obtained from a male donor with IPEX syndrome. The CDR3 runs from the conserved cysteine through the conserved F or W. Not all rows give a size; the values are once, few, many and, for expanded clones, a class.

V gene	J gene	clone size	CDR3 length	CDR3 protein
TRBV5-1	TRBJ1-6	once	17	CASSLFGARGSNSPLHF
TRBV4-1	TRBJ2-1	.	17	CASSPIAGGPYHNEQFF
TRBV6-6	TRBJ1-2	.	11	CASSYSYGYTF
TRBV6-5	TRBJ2-1	.	14	CASSYPGRPNEQFF
TRBV5-4	TRBJ2-3	.	14	CASSSRPVRDTQYF
TRBV7-8	TRBJ2-3	.	17	CASSFSWTSGYTDTQYF
TRBV6-7	TRBJ2-6	.	11	CALSGANVLTF
TRBV29-1	TRBJ2-5	.	14	CSVDRGRGPETQYF
TRBV7-9	TRBJ2-3	.	15	CASSSRDRGTDTQYF
TRBV7-6	TRBJ2-7	few	16	CASSLEAGQGSYEQYF
TRBV4-1	TRBJ2-1	.	17	CASSQGSPGTSMNEQFF
TRBV4-1	TRBJ2-2	.	18	CASSQDSLTSGYTGELFF
TRBV30	TRBJ2-3	.	14	CAWNLAGSTDTQYF
TRBV7-9	TRBJ2-7	once	15	CASSWEGGGSYEQYF
TRBV19	TRBJ2-5	.	13	CASSIRVQETQYF
TRBV6-5	TRBJ1-1	.	14	CASSYWVGHTEAFF
TRBV29-1	TRBJ2-3	.	13	CSVDWKGAYTQYF
TRBV5-1	TRBJ2-1	.	16	CASSPDRGRWYNEQFF
TRBV21-1	TRBJ2-3	.	14	CASSSRARTDTQYF
TRBV7-9	TRBJ2-7	few	12	CASSLDRGEQYF
TRBV11-3	TRBJ1-1	.	15	CASSAGGAMNTEAFF
TRBV27	TRBJ2-5	once	14	CASSSSLSQETQYF
TRBV7-2	TRBJ2-2	few	14	CASGPGRDTGELFF
TRBV6-5	TRBJ2-1	.	14	CASSGTKHYNEQFF
TRBV10-3	TRBJ1-1	few	12	CAISEGGTEAFF
TRBV18	TRBJ2-7	few	12	CAGSGTSYEQYF
TRBV6-6	TRBJ1-4	.	15	CASSSPSRGGEKLFF
TRBV7-8	TRBJ2-1	.	16	CASSLARRPHYNEQFF
TRBV7-9	TRBJ1-1	.	15	CASSPWTGENTEAFF